This T cell receptor (beta chain) was observed in a study of T-cell reconstitution after alpha-beta-depleted transplantation in children. General observations from the study: After one year, T-cell counts and TCRbeta diversity mostly came from new T cells. Surviving thymic progenitors and recipient T cells were the source of high TCRbeta diversity at day 60 in some patients. Several hundred graft clones that had expanded were reportedly the source of alpha-beta T cells about two months after transplant.

This clonotype turned up a few times. The antigen remains undetermined. Preparation of the TCRbeta library used unique molecular identifiers. TCRdb re-called the PCR reads through MiXCR, storing one row per CDR3 protein. Of a few hundred thousand distinct CDR3 sequences listed, 13% are singletons. V was shortened by 6 bases and J by 6 bases, with 24 bases between the two germline ends. The length of the CDR3 is 17 residues. Germline CDR1 reads SNHLY; CDR2 reads FYNNEI. The rearrangement links TRBV2 to TRBJ2-1, with D maybe TRBD2 (6 bases). This receptor was taken from a male patient younger than 18 who had a stem cell transplant for acute myeloid leukemia, so the T cells may come from the graft donor. The sample consisted of PBMCs, mostly from graft donor cells, taken 360 days after TCRalphabeta/CD19-depleted stem cell transplant. The CDR3 loop reads CASRALARGDKGNEQFF. The CDR3 nucleotides are TGTGCCAGCAGGGCCCTAGCGAGGGGAGACAAGGGCAATGAGCAGTTCTTC.